This TCR beta chain emerged from a study of shared clonotypes between healthy human individuals. At the level of the study: A couple of women and a few men aged 18 to 49 served as donors. Each donor had three CD4 naive, three CD4 memory, two CD8 naive and one CD8 memory plate.

The V gene's germline CDR1 is MNHNS and CDR2 SASEGT. Deletions cut 7 bases from V and 4 bases from J, with 13 bases between. CDR3 size: 13 residues. Repertoires were generated with immunoSEQ multiplex PCR, while TCRdb's copy carries only in-frame clones and drops some. Among 2.3 million or so clones, about 92% were seen once, and the ten largest hold roughly 0.36%. This clone was observed once. The gene calls are TRBV6-1 and TRBJ1-2, with a weak D call TRBD1 (5 bases). This clonotype was obtained from a man aged 18 to 35 in good health. Some clones in this sample may be carry-over from other donors' samples. Sequenced sample: naive CD4+ T cells from PBMCs. The subset denotes: CD45RA+ positively selected. The CDR3 here is CASTHPGLYGYTF. As DNA, the CDR3 is TGTGCCAGCACCCACCCGGGACTCTATGGCTACACCTTC.